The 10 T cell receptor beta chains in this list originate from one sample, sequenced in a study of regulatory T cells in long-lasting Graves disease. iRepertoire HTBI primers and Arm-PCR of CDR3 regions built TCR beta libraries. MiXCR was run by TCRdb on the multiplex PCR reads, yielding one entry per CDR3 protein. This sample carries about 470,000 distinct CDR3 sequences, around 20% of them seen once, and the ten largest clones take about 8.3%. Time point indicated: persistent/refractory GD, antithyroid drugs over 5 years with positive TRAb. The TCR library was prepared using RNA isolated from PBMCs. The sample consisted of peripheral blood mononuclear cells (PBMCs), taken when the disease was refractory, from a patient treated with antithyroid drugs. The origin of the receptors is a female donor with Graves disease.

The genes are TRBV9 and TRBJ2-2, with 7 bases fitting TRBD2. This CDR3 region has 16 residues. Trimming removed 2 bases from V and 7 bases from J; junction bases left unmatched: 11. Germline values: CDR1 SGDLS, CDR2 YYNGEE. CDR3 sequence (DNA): TGTGCCAGCAGCGTTTCCCTCGGGACTAATCACGGGGAGCTGTTTTTT. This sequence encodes CASSVSLGTNHGELFF.

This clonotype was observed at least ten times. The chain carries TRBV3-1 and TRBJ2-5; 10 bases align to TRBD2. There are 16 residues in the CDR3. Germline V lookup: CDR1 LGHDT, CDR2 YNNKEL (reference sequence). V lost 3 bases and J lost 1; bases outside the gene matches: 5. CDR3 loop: CASSHLAGDPQETQYF. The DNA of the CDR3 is TGTGCCAGCAGCCACCTAGCGGGGGACCCCCAAGAGACCCAGTACTTC.

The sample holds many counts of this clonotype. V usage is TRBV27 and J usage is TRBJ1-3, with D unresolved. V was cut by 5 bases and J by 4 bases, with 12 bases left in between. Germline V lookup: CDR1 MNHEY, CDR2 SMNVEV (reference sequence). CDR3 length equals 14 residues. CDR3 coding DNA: TGTGCCAGCAGTCCCACCGTCGAGGGAAACACCATATATTTT. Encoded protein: CASSPTVEGNTIYF.

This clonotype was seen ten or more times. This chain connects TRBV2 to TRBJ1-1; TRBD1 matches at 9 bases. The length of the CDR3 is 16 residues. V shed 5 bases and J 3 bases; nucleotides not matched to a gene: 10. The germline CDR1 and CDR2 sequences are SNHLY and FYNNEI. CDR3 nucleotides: TGTGCCAGCAGTACCTCCGGGACAGGGTTTGACACTGAAGCTTTCTTT. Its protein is CASSTSGTGFDTEAFF.

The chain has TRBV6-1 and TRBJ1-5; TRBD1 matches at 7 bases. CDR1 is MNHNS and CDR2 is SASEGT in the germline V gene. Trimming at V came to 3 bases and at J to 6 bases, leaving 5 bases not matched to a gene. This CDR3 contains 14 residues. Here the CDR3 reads CASSERQGAQPQHF. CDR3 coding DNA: TGTGCCAGCAGTGAGCGACAGGGCGCTCAGCCCCAGCATTTT.

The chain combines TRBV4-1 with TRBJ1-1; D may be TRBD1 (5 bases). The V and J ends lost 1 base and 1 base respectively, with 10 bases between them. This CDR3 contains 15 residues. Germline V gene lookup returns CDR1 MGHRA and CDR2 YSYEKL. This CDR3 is CASSQVGRGNTEAFF. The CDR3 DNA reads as TGCGCCAGCAGCCAAGTGGGTAGGGGGAACACTGAAGCTTTCTTT.

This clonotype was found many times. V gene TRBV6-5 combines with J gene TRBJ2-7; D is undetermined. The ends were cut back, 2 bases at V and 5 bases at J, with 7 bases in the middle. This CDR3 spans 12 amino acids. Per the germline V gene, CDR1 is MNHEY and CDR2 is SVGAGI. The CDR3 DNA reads TGTGCCAGCAGTTACCCTGGCCACGAGCAGTACTTC. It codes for CASSYPGHEQYF.

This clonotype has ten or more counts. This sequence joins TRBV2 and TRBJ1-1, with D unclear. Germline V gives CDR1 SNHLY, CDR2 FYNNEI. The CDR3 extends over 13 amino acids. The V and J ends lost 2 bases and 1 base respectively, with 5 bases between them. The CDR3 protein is CASSEQRNTEAFF. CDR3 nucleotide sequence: TGTGCCAGCAGTGAACAGCGGAACACTGAAGCTTTCTTT.

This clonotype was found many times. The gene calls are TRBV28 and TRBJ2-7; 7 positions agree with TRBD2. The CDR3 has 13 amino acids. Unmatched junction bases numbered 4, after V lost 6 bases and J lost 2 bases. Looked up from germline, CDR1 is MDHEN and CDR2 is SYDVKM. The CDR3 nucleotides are TGTGCCAGCAGCCAGGGAGGGGCCTACGAGCAGTACTTC. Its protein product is CASSQGGAYEQYF.

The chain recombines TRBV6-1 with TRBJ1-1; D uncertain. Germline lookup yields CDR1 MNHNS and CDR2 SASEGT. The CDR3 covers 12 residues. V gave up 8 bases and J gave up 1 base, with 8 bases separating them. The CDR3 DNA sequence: TGTGCCAGCGCTCTAGGGAACACTGAAGCTTTCTTT. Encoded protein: CASALGNTEAFF.